The clone carrying this T cell receptor beta chain came up a few times. The antigen remains unidentified. This record comes from a study of T cells in Graves' hyperthyroidism and ophthalmopathy. Study outcomes and limitations: Ophthalmopathy and stable hyperthyroidism were separated by a 13 V-J model.

The CDR3 is 14 amino acids. Trimming left V 5 bases short and J 8 bases short, with 15 bases between. CDR1 and CDR2 from the germline V gene are SEHNR and FQNEAQ (reference sequence). RNA transcripts served as the template for amplifying TCR beta CDR3 regions. HTBI primers were employed in a first-round RT-PCR of the TCR CDR3. TCRdb re-called the multiplex PCR reads through MiXCR, storing one row per CDR3 protein. The top ten hold 5% to 6% of the sample, which has around 420,000 distinct CDR3 sequences, roughly 15% seen once. Among the patients, aged 18 to 65, hyperthyroidism was newly diagnosed and had lasted under 2 months.

This receptor was taken from a woman aged 18 to 35 with Graves' hyperthyroidism. J is TRBJ1-4 and V is TRBV7-9; D possibly corresponds to TRBD1 (5 bases). Sequencing input: blood. The CDR3 bases are TGTGCCAGCAGCCTCGGGACTCTCAGGGAAAAACTGTTTTTT. Its translation is CASSLGTLREKLFF.